The TCR beta chain under discussion was sequenced for a study of blood T cell repertoires in COVID-19 (dated by TCRdb to 2018 to 2021). Concerning the study at large: Collaborator samples came from the United States, Italy and Spain and covered acute and convalescent phases of COVID-19. HLA class I and class II types, where available, came from metadata supplied by the sample provider rather than from assay-based typing. The repertoires were released in a freely available public database intended as a resource for research on the immune response to SARS-CoV-2. The samples were drawn from two sources: the first 160 participants of the ongoing ImmuneRACE study, and fewer than 1,500 subjects contributed by 6 global collaborators. Sample metadata almost always included a de-identified subject ID, COVID-19 status, age in years and sex. The prospective study material was composed of cDNA or gDNA derived from T cells, B-cell-depleted T cells, or PBMCs. The dataset comprised deeply sampled blood TCRbeta repertoires from subjects exposed to, actively infected with, or recovered from COVID-19. General study outcomes and caveats: The quantity of clinical and demographic metadata differed by source and by participant and was supplied without curation.

TCRbeta CDR3 regions were amplified from genomic DNA by means of the immunoSEQ Assay, a bias-controlled multiplex PCR. The original methods were these. The number of nucleated cells in each sample was estimated from the amplification of reference gene primers within the assay. Sequence reads were collapsed and filtered to measure the absolute abundance of every unique TCRbeta CDR3 rearrangement. Productive Simpson clonality was computed per sample as the square root of Simpson's diversity index over productive rearrangements. TCRdb retrieved this table from immuneACCESS and kept in-frame rearrangements only. Not all clones are present; in checked studies, unresolved V genes account for under half, and no reason is known for the remainder. V and J calls and clone size follow that table, whereas D and trimming were derived from the DNA. For this sample there are fewer than 85,000 clones; 82% appear just once. In total, the top ten clones hold 21% of the sample.

According to the germline V gene (reference sequence), CDR1 reads GTSNPN and CDR2 reads SVGIG. The CDR3 contains 14 residues, cysteine and phenylalanine counted. The only DNA kept is the CDR3, 42 bases in frame from the first base. A distance of 19 bases separates the germline ends of V and J, which lose 3 bases and 8 bases respectively. The collaborating institutions used their own protocols to collect whole blood in K2EDTA tubes. Collaborator samples were shipped for TCRbeta analysis as frozen whole blood, isolated PBMCs, or DNA extracted from either sample type. Concerning this clone: There is no known antigen for this receptor. Nothing much larger sits one base from this clone, and base qualities are not available.

Sequencing was done on a sample of peripheral blood. This sequence uses TRBV30 and TRBJ1-2; the D gene is not confidently resolved. The source of this sequence is a human donor in a cohort sampled during active COVID-19. The CDR3 is CAWSRAGRAEGYTF. Here is the DNA: TGTGCCTGGAGCAGAGCGGGAAGGGCGGAGGGCTACACCTTC.